This entry describes one T cell receptor beta chain. This record comes from a study of blood T cell repertoires in COVID-19. Study background: Samples of COVID-19 (acute and convalescent) were obtained from the United States, Italy and Spain.

V was shortened by 0 bases and J by 6 bases, with 6 bases between the two germline ends. This CDR3 is built from 14 residues. CDR1 is LNHNV and CDR2 is YYDKDF in the germline V gene (reference sequence). Using immunoSEQ multiplex PCR, the repertoire was profiled, and TCRdb retains in-frame clones only, with some absent. The table shows about 240,000 clones, with roughly 86% occurring only once. V and J are TRBV15 and TRBJ1-6; D gene ambiguous. The TCR originated in a woman aged 45-65 years with COVID-19, enrolled during active disease. Source material: peripheral blood. The CDR3: CATSRDHTNSPLHF. The DNA for the CDR3 is TGTGCCACCAGCAGAGACCACACTAATTCACCCCTCCACTTT.